The clone carrying this T cell receptor beta chain has more than one count but fewer than ten. TCRdb itself ran the 5' RACE reads through MiXCR, one entry per CDR3 protein. The table shows approximately 400,000 distinct CDR3 sequences, with 24% occurring only once. The sample originates from a study of T-cell memory formation after mild COVID-19. Germline CDR1 SGHTA, CDR2 FQGTGA. Trimming removed 5 bases from V and 4 bases from J; junction bases left unmatched: 7. CDR3 length: 15 amino acids. Sequencing was done on a sample of PBMCs or a T cell subset sorted from them (not recorded which). This clonotype originated in an adult woman who had mild COVID-19 (a few samples of this study predate the infection). Cell type and time point are not known. The chain combines TRBV7-3 with TRBJ2-5, with 10 nucleotides matching TRBD2. The CDR3: CASSQAAGGRETQYF. The CDR3 DNA is TGTGCCAGCAGCCAAGCAGCGGGGGGGCGAGAGACCCAGTACTTC.